Below, 25 T cell receptor beta chains from the same sample are listed, as sequenced in a study of T cell responses to AZD1222 COVID-19 vaccine. Assay used: immunoSEQ multiplex PCR; TCRdb lists only in-frame clones, some missing. The sample consists of 95,000 to 150,000 clones, over 75% of them appearing once. Specimen: peripheral blood, collected on day 0 of AZD1222 vaccination. These receptors were collected from an adult in good health.

This clone has only a few counts. The chain couples TRBV11-2 to TRBJ2-3, with TRBD1 identical over 7 bases. The V and J ends lost 2 bases and 0 bases, in that order; junction bases with no gene match: 2. The germline CDR1 and CDR2 sequences are SGHAT and FQNNGV. This CDR3 contains 15 residues. CDR3 protein: CASSLRTGSTDTQYF. The CDR3 DNA follows: TGTGCCAGCAGCTTAAGGACAGGAAGCACAGATACGCAGTATTTT.

The chain uses TRBV3-1 (or the pseudogene TRBV3-2) and TRBJ2-1, with D hard to call. Germline V lookup: CDR1 LGHDT, CDR2 YNNKEL (reference sequence). This CDR3 is built from 13 residues. V shed 0 bases and J shed 12 bases, with 12 bases lying between them. The CDR3 nucleotides read TGTGCCAGCAGCCAAGATCAGCCGTACGGGCAGTTCTTC. Its protein product is CASSQDQPYGQFF.

J is TRBJ1-6 and V is TRBV28; the match to TRBD1 covers 7 bases. This CDR3 is built from 16 residues. Trimming at V came to 7 bases and at J to 2 bases, leaving 8 bases not matched to a gene. Germline CDR1 reads MDHEN; CDR2 reads SYDVKM. The CDR3 is CASTVRGFPYNSPLHF. The CDR3 coding sequence is TGTGCCAGCACCGTCAGGGGGTTTCCCTATAATTCACCCCTCCACTTT.

J is TRBJ1-1 and V is TRBV6-5; TRBD1 might be the D (5 bases). The CDR3 spans 13 residues. Germline assignment: CDR1 MNHEY and CDR2 SVGAGI. With 9 bases removed from V and 4 bases from J, the gap between germline ends came to 15 bases. The CDR3 loop reads CASWRGSGTEAFF. CDR3 nucleotide sequence: TGTGCCAGTTGGAGGGGCTCGGGCACTGAAGCTTTCTTT.

In this sample, this clone turned up once. V gene TRBV7-2 combines with J gene TRBJ2-2; 8 bases agree with TRBD2. The CDR3 runs 16 residues. From germline, CDR1 is SGHTA and CDR2 FQGNSA. The J segment lost 6 bases and the V segment lost 0 bases, leaving 6 bases of the junction unmatched. The CDR3: CASSLAAGLVPGELFF. CDR3 in DNA: TGTGCCAGCAGCTTAGCGGCGGGACTAGTCCCCGGGGAGCTGTTTTTT.

The chain couples TRBV7-3 to TRBJ2-7; D not resolved. V was cut by 3 bases and J by 0 bases, with 9 bases left in between. The V gene's germline CDR1 is SGHTA and CDR2 FQGTGA. This CDR3 spans 14 amino acids. The CDR3 nucleotides are TGTGCCAGCAGCTTGGGCGCAGACTCCTACGAGCAGTACTTC. It yields the protein CASSLGADSYEQYF.

The CDR3 coding sequence is TGTGCCAGCAGTGTTGTCACGAACTATGGCTACACCTTC. This encodes CASSVVTNYGYTF. This chain joins TRBV2 and TRBJ1-2; D is unclear. This CDR3 has 13 residues. Germline assignment: CDR1 SNHLY and CDR2 FYNNEI. V dropped 4 bases and J dropped 2 bases, with 8 bases sitting between them.

V is TRBV4-2 and J is TRBJ2-3, with D hard to call. V was clipped by 1 base and J by 0 bases, with 11 bases between them. There are 16 residues in the CDR3. Germline CDR1 reads LGHNA; CDR2 reads YNFKEQ. DNA of the CDR3: TGTGCCAGCAGCCAAGCCCCCTTTACTAGCACAGATACGCAGTATTTT. Translation gives CASSQAPFTSTDTQYF.

This chain connects TRBV9 to TRBJ2-7; D remains ambiguous. This CDR3 has 15 residues. The V and J ends lost 0 bases and 2 bases respectively, with 12 bases between them. Germline V gene lookup returns CDR1 SGDLS and CDR2 YYNGEE. DNA of the CDR3: TGTGCCAGCAGCGTAGAATATGGATCCGCCTACGAGCAGTACTTC. It is translated as CASSVEYGSAYEQYF.

The table lists this clone with a count of one. V gene TRBV7-2 combines with J gene TRBJ1-3; 9 bases map to TRBD1. Losses at the gene ends were 5 bases for V and 4 bases for J; bases not matched to a gene: 6. Looked up from germline, CDR1 is SGHTA and CDR2 is FQGNSA. The CDR3 contains 15 residues. This CDR3 reads CASSADRGGGNTIYF. The DNA of the CDR3 is TGTGCCAGCAGCGCGGACAGGGGTGGCGGAAACACCATATATTTT.

The chain couples TRBV3-1 (or the pseudogene TRBV3-2) to TRBJ2-5; TRBD2 matches 11 bases. V lost 1 base to trimming and J lost 4 bases; unmatched junction nucleotides: 8. CDR3 length: 17 residues. The germline V gene encodes CDR1 LGHDT and CDR2 YNNKEL (reference sequence). CDR3 sequence reads: CASSQVELAGVPETQYF. DNA of the CDR3: TGTGCCAGCAGCCAAGTCGAACTAGCGGGAGTTCCAGAGACCCAGTACTTC.

The chain combines TRBV6-1 with TRBJ2-3; maybe TRBD2 (6 bases). The CDR3 runs 18 residues. Germline V gene sequence: CDR1 MNHNS, CDR2 SASEGT. Between the trimmed V and J ends, which lost 4 bases and 1 base, there was a span of 21 bases. The DNA of the CDR3 is TGTGCCAGCAGTGGCCCGCCTCGGGGGACGGGGGGCACAGATACGCAGTATTTT. Residues: CASSGPPRGTGGTDTQYF.

This clone has a handful of counts. The rearrangement joins TRBV28 to TRBJ2-7; D is possibly TRBD2 (6 bases). The CDR3 is 14 amino acids. The V gene's germline CDR1 is MDHEN and CDR2 SYDVKM. V was trimmed by 5 bases and J by 5 bases, leaving 16 bases between them. CDR3 sequence: CASSPARGKHEQYF. In nucleotides, the CDR3 is TGTGCCAGCAGTCCAGCCCGGGGGAAACACGAGCAGTACTTC.

The chain links TRBV28 to TRBJ2-7; 7 bases are a match to TRBD2. The V and J ends lost 4 bases and 5 bases, in that order; junction bases with no gene match: 8. Per the germline V gene, CDR1 is MDHEN and CDR2 is SYDVKM. CDR3 length: 14 residues. DNA for the CDR3: TGTGCCAGCAGTTCGCTGGCGGGAGTCAACGAGCAGTACTTC. It codes for CASSSLAGVNEQYF.

The rearrangement joins TRBV28 to TRBJ1-2; D not resolved. V lost 3 bases to trimming and J lost 4 bases, with 15 bases between them. CDR3 length: 15 amino acids. Germline V gene lookup returns CDR1 MDHEN and CDR2 SYDVKM. CDR3 sequence: CASSFSPGEGYGYTF. The CDR3 DNA follows: TGTGCCAGCAGTTTTTCCCCCGGGGAAGGCTATGGCTACACCTTC.

The chain links TRBV11-2 to TRBJ1-1; TRBD1 agrees at 7 bases. The V and J ends lost 7 bases and 6 bases, in that order; junction bases with no gene match: 11. Germline CDR1 SGHAT, CDR2 FQNNGV. The CDR3 length is 14 residues. The CDR3 region is CASIRTRQGAEAFF. CDR3 bases: TGTGCCAGCATCAGGACCAGACAGGGTGCTGAAGCTTTCTTT.

The gene calls are TRBV2 and TRBJ1-2, with D unclear. Germline CDR1 SNHLY, CDR2 FYNNEI. The CDR3 extends over 11 amino acids. V lost 4 bases to trimming and J lost 5 bases, with 5 bases between them. The CDR3 sequence: CASSVLYGYTF. In DNA, the CDR3 is TGTGCCAGCAGTGTATTATATGGCTACACCTTC.

This chain uses TRBV25-1 with TRBJ1-2; tentative D call: TRBD1 (6 bases). The CDR3 totals 13 residues. Looked up from germline, CDR1 is MGHDK and CDR2 is SYGVNS. V lost 7 bases to trimming and J lost 0 bases, with 9 bases between them. For the CDR3, the DNA is TGTGCCAGCAAGCAGGGGTCTAACTATGGCTACACCTTC. This sequence encodes CASKQGSNYGYTF.

The V call is TRBV19, the J call TRBJ1-1; no reliable D call. Germline assignment: CDR1 LNHDA and CDR2 SQIVND (reference sequence). The V end lost 3 bases, the J end lost 5 bases, and 7 bases lay between the germline ends. This CDR3 comprises 12 residues. The CDR3 DNA follows: TGTGCCAGTAGTATTGGACGAACTGAAGCTTTCTTT. Translation gives CASSIGRTEAFF.

This sequence joins TRBV5-1 and TRBJ1-1; 8 bases are shared with TRBD1. The CDR3 is made up of 15 amino acids. Germline assignment: CDR1 SGHRS and CDR2 YFSETQ. V shed 0 bases and J 11 bases; nucleotides not matched to a gene: 12. CDR3 in DNA: TGCGCCAGCAGCTTGGCCGCGGGACAGGCAAGTGGGGCTTTCTTT. Its translation: CASSLAAGQASGAFF.

The chain employs TRBV4-2 and TRBJ1-6; 9 nucleotides agree with TRBD1. The germline CDR1 and CDR2 sequences are LGHNA and YNFKEQ. Trimming removed 0 bases from V and 7 bases from J; junction bases left unmatched: 4. This CDR3 has 16 amino acids. CDR3 amino acids: CASSQESGTGNSPLHF. In DNA, the CDR3 is TGTGCCAGCAGCCAAGAATCCGGGACAGGGAATTCACCCCTCCACTTT.

This chain connects TRBV6-2 or TRBV6-3 to TRBJ2-7; D uncertain. The CDR3 runs to 11 residues. Trimming stripped 4 bases from V and 5 bases from J, with 6 bases between. CDR1 and CDR2 from the germline V gene are MNHEY and SVGEGT. The CDR3 DNA reads as TGTGCCAGCAGTTCCTATCACGAGCAGTACTTC. The encoded protein is CASSSYHEQYF.

This chain joins TRBV6-6 and TRBJ1-1; no clear D gene. Trimming stripped 8 bases from V and 11 bases from J, with 12 bases between. The CDR3 length is 10 residues. In germline, CDR1 is MNHNY, CDR2 SVGAGI (reference sequence). DNA for the CDR3: TGTGCCAGCCCCGGTGGCCGGGCTTTCTTT. Its translation is CASPGGRAFF.

The rearrangement joins TRBV5-1 to TRBJ2-5; D possibly uses TRBD1 or TRBD2 (5 bases each). Trimming stripped 1 base from V and 4 bases from J, with 17 bases between. The CDR3 covers 16 residues. Germline CDR1 and CDR2: SGHRS and YFSETQ. The CDR3 here is CASSLFVGARGETQYF. The CDR3 bases are TGCGCCAGCAGCTTGTTCGTCGGGGCGAGGGGAGAGACCCAGTACTTC. Variable domain in full (rest from reference TRBV5-1 and TRBJ2-5): KAGVTQTPRYLIKTRGQQVTLSCSPISGHRSVSWYQQTPGQGLQFLFEYFSETQRNKGNFPGRFSGRQFSNSRSEMNVSTLELGDSALYLCASSLFVGARGETQYFGPGTRLLVL.

The CDR3 sequence: CASSKGSTGELGYTF. CDR3 in DNA: TGTGCCAGCAGCAAAGGGTCAACAGGGGAACTTGGCTACACCTTC. The chain links TRBV21-1 to TRBJ1-2; the D call in the table, TRBD1, was not verified against the DNA. TRBV21-1 counts as a pseudogene. This CDR3 region has 15 residues.